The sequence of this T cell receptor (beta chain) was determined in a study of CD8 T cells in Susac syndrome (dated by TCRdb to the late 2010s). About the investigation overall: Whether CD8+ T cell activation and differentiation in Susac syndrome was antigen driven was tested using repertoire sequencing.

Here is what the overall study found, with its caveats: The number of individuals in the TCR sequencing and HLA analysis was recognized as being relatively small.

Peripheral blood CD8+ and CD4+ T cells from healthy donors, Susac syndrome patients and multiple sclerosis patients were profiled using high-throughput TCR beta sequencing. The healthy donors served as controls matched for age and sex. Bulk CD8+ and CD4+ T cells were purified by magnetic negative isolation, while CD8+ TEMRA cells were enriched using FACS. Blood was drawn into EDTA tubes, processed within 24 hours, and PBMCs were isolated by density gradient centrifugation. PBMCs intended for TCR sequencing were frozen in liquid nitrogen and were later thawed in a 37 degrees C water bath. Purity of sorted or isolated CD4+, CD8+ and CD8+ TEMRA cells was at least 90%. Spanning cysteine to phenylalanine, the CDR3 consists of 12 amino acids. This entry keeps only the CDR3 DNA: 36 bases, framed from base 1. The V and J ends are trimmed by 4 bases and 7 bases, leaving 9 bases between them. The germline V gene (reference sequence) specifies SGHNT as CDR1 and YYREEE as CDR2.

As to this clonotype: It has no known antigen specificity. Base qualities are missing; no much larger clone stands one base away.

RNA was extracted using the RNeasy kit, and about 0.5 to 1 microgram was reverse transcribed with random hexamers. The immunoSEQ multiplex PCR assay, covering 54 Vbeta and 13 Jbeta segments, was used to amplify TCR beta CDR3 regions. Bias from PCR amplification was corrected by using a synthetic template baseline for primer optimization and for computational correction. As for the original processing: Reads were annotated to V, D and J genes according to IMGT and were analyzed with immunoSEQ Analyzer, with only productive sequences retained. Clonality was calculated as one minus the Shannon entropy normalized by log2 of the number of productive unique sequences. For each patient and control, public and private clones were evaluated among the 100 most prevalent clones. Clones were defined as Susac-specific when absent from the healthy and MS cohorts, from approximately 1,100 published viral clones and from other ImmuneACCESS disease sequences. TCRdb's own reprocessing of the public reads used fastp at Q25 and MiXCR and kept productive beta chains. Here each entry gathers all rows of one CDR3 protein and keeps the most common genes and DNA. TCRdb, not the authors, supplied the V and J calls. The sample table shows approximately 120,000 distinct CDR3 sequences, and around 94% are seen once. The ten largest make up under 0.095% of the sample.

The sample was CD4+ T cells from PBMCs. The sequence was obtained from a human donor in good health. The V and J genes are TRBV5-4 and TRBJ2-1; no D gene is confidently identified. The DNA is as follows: TGTGCCAGCAGCGGACGGGCTAATGAGCAGTTCTTC. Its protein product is CASSGRANEQFF.